This TCR beta chain stems from a study of blood T cell repertoires in COVID-19. Turning to the study itself: Material from acute and convalescent COVID-19 was sourced from the United States, Italy and Spain. PBMCs, B-cell-depleted T cells, or T cells were the source of the cDNA or gDNA that made up the material.

Original processing methods: Amplification of reference gene primers was used by the study to estimate nucleated cell counts. The table came from immunoSEQ multiplex PCR; TCRdb's copy has only in-frame clones and leaves some out. V and J calls and clone size are as listed in that table; D and trimming were resolved from the DNA. This table holds about 190,000 clones, about 81% found once. Enrolment of Seattle patients took place during active infection, and they were followed longitudinally. The CDR3 length is 14 residues. Trimming removed 0 bases from V and 4 bases from J, with 10 bases in between. Germline V gene sequence: CDR1 SGHNT, CDR2 YYREEE (reference sequence).

The specimen sequenced was peripheral blood. The clonotype was recovered from an elderly woman with COVID-19, enrolled during active disease. The chain has TRBV5-4 and TRBJ2-5; D perhaps matches TRBD1 (6 bases). CDR3 sequence (DNA): TGTGCCAGCAGCTTGGCAGGGGTGGGAGAGACCCAGTACTTC. It yields the protein CASSLAGVGETQYF.